Listed below are T cell receptor beta chains from one sample, sequenced in a study of blood T cell repertoires in COVID-19. The protocol was immunoSEQ multiplex PCR, while the TCRdb copy is restricted to in-frame clones and leaves out a portion. The sample contains tens of thousands of clones, approximately 81% of which appear only once. Sequencing was carried out using peripheral blood. The receptors were sampled from a woman between 65 and 79 years old with acute or convalescent COVID-19. Each CDR3 is given with its conserved first and last residue. A D gene is named only where the DNA matches it firmly. The listing skips clone size in some rows; elsewhere it reads once, few, many or a size class.

v_gene: TRBV28; abundance: .; j_gene: TRBJ2-2; d_gene: TRBD1; CDR3nt: TGTGCCAGCAGTGGACAGGGCGGGGAGCTGTTTTTT; CDR3aa: CASSGQGGELFF
v_gene: TRBV7-8; abundance: .; j_gene: TRBJ1-2; d_gene: .; CDR3nt: TGTGCCAGCAGCGATCAGGGGAGCAGGGGCTACACCTTC; CDR3aa: CASSDQGSRGYTF
v_gene: TRBV7-9; abundance: .; j_gene: TRBJ1-5; d_gene: .; CDR3nt: TGTGCCAGCAGCCCGTGGGGAGGCAATCAGCCCCAGCATTTT; CDR3aa: CASSPWGGNQPQHF
v_gene: TRBV28; abundance: .; j_gene: TRBJ1-6; d_gene: .; CDR3nt: TGTGCCAGCAGTCTTTCAGAGAGGACCCTCCACTTT; CDR3aa: CASSLSERTLHF
v_gene: TRBV4-3; abundance: .; j_gene: TRBJ2-1; d_gene: TRBD2; CDR3nt: TGCGCCAGCAGCCAAATAGGACTAGCGGGTGATGAGCAGTTCTTC; CDR3aa: CASSQIGLAGDEQFF
v_gene: TRBV5-1; abundance: .; j_gene: TRBJ1-4; d_gene: TRBD1; CDR3nt: TGCGCCAGCAGCTTCGGACAGGCTAATGAAAAACTGTTTTTT; CDR3aa: CASSFGQANEKLFF
v_gene: TRBV18; abundance: .; j_gene: TRBJ2-5; d_gene: .; CDR3nt: TGTGCCAGCTCCTTGGCCGGGTACCAAGAGACCCAGTACTTC; CDR3aa: CASSLAGYQETQYF
v_gene: TRBV14; abundance: .; j_gene: TRBJ1-2; d_gene: .; CDR3nt: TGTGCCAGCAGCGGCCCAGGACTCTATGGCTACACCTTC; CDR3aa: CASSGPGLYGYTF
v_gene: TRBV14; abundance: .; j_gene: TRBJ1-6; d_gene: .; CDR3nt: TGTGCCAGCAGCCAAGTTGTGGGGAGCTCCTATAATTCACCCCTCCACTTT; CDR3aa: CASSQVVGSSYNSPLHF
v_gene: TRBV2; abundance: .; j_gene: TRBJ1-5; d_gene: TRBD1; CDR3nt: TGTGCCAGCAGAGGCCGGGGACAGGGCGTTTCAAGCAATCAGCCCCAGCATTTT; CDR3aa: CASRGRGQGVSSNQPQHF
v_gene: TRBV6-1; abundance: .; j_gene: TRBJ1-1; d_gene: .; CDR3nt: TGTGCCAGCAGTGAAGCCGGGAAGCACACTGAAGCTTTCTTT; CDR3aa: CASSEAGKHTEAFF
v_gene: TRBV19; abundance: .; j_gene: TRBJ1-1; d_gene: .; CDR3nt: TGTGCCAGTAGTATTGGGGGGGAGATGAACACTGAAGCTTTCTTT; CDR3aa: CASSIGGEMNTEAFF
v_gene: TRBV7-6; abundance: once; j_gene: TRBJ2-2; d_gene: TRBD2; CDR3nt: TGTGCCAGCAGCTCCAGGACTAGCGGGGGGGCAGGTGCGAACACCGGGGAGCTGTTTTTT; CDR3aa: CASSSRTSGGAGANTGELFF
v_gene: TRBV29-1; abundance: .; j_gene: TRBJ1-1; d_gene: .; CDR3nt: TGCAGCGTCGGGGGGAACGCCTTGGACACTGAAGCTTTCTTT; CDR3aa: CSVGGNALDTEAFF
v_gene: TRBV5-1; abundance: .; j_gene: TRBJ2-3; d_gene: .; CDR3nt: TGCGCCAGCAGCTGGGAGGAAAAGGAGTATTTT; CDR3aa: CASSWEEKEYF
v_gene: TRBV25-1; abundance: .; j_gene: TRBJ2-5; d_gene: TRBD2; CDR3nt: TGTGCCAGCAATCCTAGCGGGAGCGGGGGCCAAGAGACCCAGTACTTC; CDR3aa: CASNPSGSGGQETQYF
v_gene: TRBV15; abundance: .; j_gene: TRBJ1-6; d_gene: .; CDR3nt: TGTGCCACCAGCCCAGGGGAGGGCTCCTATAATTCACCCCTCCACTTT; CDR3aa: CATSPGEGSYNSPLHF
v_gene: TRBV11-3; abundance: .; j_gene: TRBJ2-1; d_gene: TRBD2; CDR3nt: TGTGCCAGCAGCTCCCAGCGGGGGGGCCGCTCGAATGAGCAGTTCTTC; CDR3aa: CASSSQRGGRSNEQFF
v_gene: TRBV4-1; abundance: .; j_gene: TRBJ2-1; d_gene: TRBD1; CDR3nt: TGCGCCAGCAGCCCTCTGGACAGGGGGCCATATGAGCAGTTCTTC; CDR3aa: CASSPLDRGPYEQFF
v_gene: TRBV10-2; abundance: .; j_gene: TRBJ2-1; d_gene: .; CDR3nt: TGCGCCAGCCTGGAAACAGGAATTGAGCAGTTCTTC; CDR3aa: CASLETGIEQFF
v_gene: TRBV19; abundance: .; j_gene: TRBJ2-1; d_gene: TRBD2; CDR3nt: TGTGCCAGTAGTATATCCGGGACTAGCAAGTTGAGTCACACAAATGAGCAGTTCTTC; CDR3aa: CASSISGTSKLSHTNEQFF
v_gene: TRBV11-3; abundance: .; j_gene: TRBJ1-2; d_gene: TRBD1; CDR3nt: TGTGCCAGCAGCTCAGGGACAGGGTTCTCCACCTTC; CDR3aa: CASSSGTGFSTF
v_gene: TRBV29-1; abundance: .; j_gene: TRBJ1-5; d_gene: TRBD1; CDR3nt: TGCAGCGTTGAACCCGCGACAGGGGTTTATCAGCCCCAGCATTTT; CDR3aa: CSVEPATGVYQPQHF
v_gene: TRBV19; abundance: few; j_gene: TRBJ1-5; d_gene: .; CDR3nt: TGTGCCAGTAGTATAGATCGCCCAGGGAATCAGCCCCAGCATTTT; CDR3aa: CASSIDRPGNQPQHF
v_gene: TRBV24-1; abundance: .; j_gene: TRBJ2-2; d_gene: .; CDR3nt: TGTGCCACCAGTAATCCGGGCCAGGGGACCGGGGAGCTGTTTTTT; CDR3aa: CATSNPGQGTGELFF
v_gene: TRBV5-6; abundance: .; j_gene: TRBJ2-4; d_gene: TRBD2; CDR3nt: TGTGCCAGCAGCTTGACCCCGGGAGGGGGGTCCAAAAACATTCAGTACTTC; CDR3aa: CASSLTPGGGSKNIQYF
v_gene: TRBV27; abundance: .; j_gene: TRBJ2-2; d_gene: .; CDR3nt: TGTGCCAGCAGTTTATTGTTGCAGGGAGGCACCGGGGAGCTGTTTTTT; CDR3aa: CASSLLLQGGTGELFF
v_gene: TRBV6-6; abundance: .; j_gene: TRBJ1-4; d_gene: TRBD1; CDR3nt: TGTGCCAGCAGTTACCGTGGACAGGGTAATGAAAAACTGTTTTTT; CDR3aa: CASSYRGQGNEKLFF
v_gene: TRBV10-3; abundance: .; j_gene: TRBJ2-5; d_gene: TRBD1; CDR3nt: TGTGCCATCAGACCCGGGACAGGGGGTTCGGAGACCCAGTACTTC; CDR3aa: CAIRPGTGGSETQYF
v_gene: TRBV19; abundance: .; j_gene: TRBJ1-5; d_gene: .; CDR3nt: TGTGCCAGTAGTTCGGGGAGGGGGGCGAACCGTCTATATAGCAATCAGCCCCAGCATTTT; CDR3aa: CASSSGRGANRLYSNQPQHF
v_gene: TRBV7-2; abundance: .; j_gene: TRBJ1-2; d_gene: TRBD1; CDR3nt: TGTGCCAGCAGCTTCCCGGGACAGGGGGCTGGGGGCTACACCTTC; CDR3aa: CASSFPGQGAGGYTF
v_gene: TRBV19; abundance: .; j_gene: TRBJ2-3; d_gene: .; CDR3nt: TGTGCCAGTAGTGGGAGGACAGGGAGGGTCACAGATACGCAGTATTTT; CDR3aa: CASSGRTGRVTDTQYF
v_gene: TRBV2; abundance: .; j_gene: TRBJ2-2; d_gene: TRBD1; CDR3nt: TGTGCCAGCAGTGCGACAGGGACGACCACCGGGGAGCTGTTTTTT; CDR3aa: CASSATGTTTGELFF
v_gene: TRBV7-6; abundance: .; j_gene: TRBJ1-6; d_gene: TRBD1; CDR3nt: TGTGCCAGCAGCTTATTTCCAGGGGGCGCAAATTCACCCCTCCACTTT; CDR3aa: CASSLFPGGANSPLHF
v_gene: TRBV12-3/TRBV12-4; abundance: .; j_gene: TRBJ1-1; d_gene: .; CDR3nt: TGTGCCAGCAGTTGGGCGGGCACTGAAGCTTTCTTT; CDR3aa: CASSWAGTEAFF